The 26 T cell receptor beta chains presented below share a single source sample, sequenced in a study of blood T cells in healthy people across ages (dated by TCRdb to 2014 to 2015). The library was built by means of 5' RACE. The sequencer was an Illumina HiSeq 2500. A second PCR of about 7 to 12 cycles was performed with a sample-barcoded 5' primer and a J-beta primer mix. Starting from the raw public reads, TCRdb applied fastp trimming at Q25, assembled clones with MiXCR and retained in-frame beta chains. Here each entry gathers all rows of one CDR3 protein and keeps the most common genes and DNA. The sample yields approximately 800,000 distinct CDR3 sequences; 30% to 45% were counted once. The leading ten clones occupy 10% to 15% of the sample. The specimen sequenced was blood. These receptors were collected from a man younger than 35 in good health.

There are a few counts of this clonotype. The J gene is TRBJ1-1, the V gene TRBV12-3 or TRBV12-4; D unclear. The CDR3 extends over 15 amino acids. V gave up 4 bases and J gave up 1 base, with 13 bases separating them. CDR3 loop: CASSSDRISNTEAFF. As DNA, the CDR3 is TGTGCCAGCAGTTCCGACCGGATCTCGAACACTGAAGCTTTCTTT.

The gene calls are TRBV7-2 and TRBJ2-5, with 8 bases that match TRBD2. The CDR3 is 15 amino acids. V was pared by 6 bases and J by 5 bases, with 11 bases of the junction left unmatched. The germline V gene has CDR1 SGHTA and CDR2 FQGNSA. The CDR3 DNA is TGTGCCAGCAGTCGGAGCGGGGGACTTCTGGAGACCCAGTACTTC. Amino acid sequence: CASSRSGGLLETQYF. Variable domain in full (rest from reference TRBV7-2 and TRBJ2-5): GAGVSQSPSNKVTEKGKDVELRCDPISGHTALYWYRQSLGQGLEFLIYFQGNSAPDKSGLPSDRFSAERTGGSVSTLTIQRTQQEDSAVYLCASSRSGGLLETQYFGPGTRLLVL.

V and J are TRBV12-3 or TRBV12-4 and TRBJ1-2; D not certain. The V end lost 5 bases, the J end lost 10 bases, and 17 bases lay between the germline ends. This CDR3 is 13 amino acids long. The CDR3 region is CASSLSVPWDYTF. The CDR3, as DNA: TGTGCCAGCAGTCTCTCAGTACCCTGGGACTACACCTTC.

The CDR3 region is CASSAVPTDEQYF. The CDR3 DNA sequence: TGTGCCAGCAGCGCCGTACCCACAGACGAGCAGTACTTC. The chain has TRBV7-2 and TRBJ2-7; D is uncertain. Trimming stripped 5 bases from V and 5 bases from J, with 13 bases between. The germline gives CDR1 SGHTA, CDR2 FQGNSA. This CDR3 has 13 amino acids.

This chain uses TRBV12-3 or TRBV12-4 with TRBJ2-3; TRBD1 is a possible D gene (6 bases). This CDR3 has 15 residues. Deletions cut 7 bases from V and 2 bases from J, with 16 bases between. The CDR3 region has the DNA TGTGCCAGCACCAGGCGAGGGGGATCCACAGATACGCAGTATTTT. Amino acids: CASTRRGGSTDTQYF.

The V gene is TRBV10-3, the J gene TRBJ2-2, with D possibly called TRBD1 or TRBD2 (5 bases each). The CDR3 is 16 amino acids. Germline V gene data show CDR1 as ENHRY and CDR2 as SYGVKD. V gave up 4 bases and J gave up 0 bases, with 12 bases separating them. CDR3 in amino acids: CAISVPGRPNTGELFF. CDR3 DNA sequence: TGTGCCATCAGTGTCCCGGGACGGCCGAACACCGGGGAGCTGTTTTTT.

This clonotype was recorded once. The genes are TRBV12-3 or TRBV12-4 and TRBJ1-5; 7 bases fit TRBD1. Unmatched junction bases numbered 16, after V lost 6 bases and J lost 2 bases. The CDR3 covers 18 residues. The CDR3 nucleotides are TGTGCCAGCAGCCCCCCCGCGGAAGGGGGCGCGGGCAATCAGCCCCAGCATTTT. Translation: CASSPPAEGGAGNQPQHF.

The chain uses TRBV12-3 or TRBV12-4 and TRBJ1-5; D is possibly TRBD1 (6 bases). This CDR3 has 16 residues. V was cut by 3 bases and J by 2 bases, with 14 bases left in between. In DNA, the CDR3 is TGTGCCAGCAGTTTGGGGGGCAGGTTGGGCAATCAGCCCCAGCATTTT. It specifies CASSLGGRLGNQPQHF.

This clonotype was observed a few times. One junction end disagrees with the germline gene, perhaps due to a read error. The chain employs TRBV5-6 and TRBJ2-3; D is unresolved. This CDR3 has 14 residues. From germline, CDR1 is SGHDT and CDR2 YYEEEE. In nucleotides, the CDR3 is TGTGCCGGCAGCTACTATCATATAACAGATACGCAGTATTTT. This translates into CAGSYYHITDTQYF.

This clonotype has just a few counts. The chain couples TRBV12-3 or TRBV12-4 to TRBJ1-1; D gene unclear. The CDR3 sequence is 15 residues long. The V gene lost 6 bases and the J gene lost 1 base, with 15 bases spanning the gap. The CDR3 DNA reads TGTGCCAGCAGCCTGACCGGGAGGACGAACACTGAAGCTTTCTTT. Translating gives CASSLTGRTNTEAFF.

This clonotype is a singleton in its sample. A much larger clone lies a single base off, so this may be a read error. The V gene is TRBV7-2, the J gene TRBJ2-7; perhaps D is TRBD1 or TRBD2 (5 bases each). The CDR3 totals 16 residues. V gave up 2 bases and J gave up 5 bases, with 19 bases separating them. CDR1 and CDR2 (germline): SGHTA, FQGNSA. The CDR3 coding sequence is TGTGCCAGCAGCTTACTATCGGGACGGGGTAACAACGAGCAGTACTTC. This sequence encodes CASSLLSGRGNNEQYF.

For this clonotype: This likely comes from a read error, as the CDR3 has no conserved phenylalanine or tryptophan at its end. The genes are TRBV27 and TRBJ2-1, with D hard to call. Trimming took 2 bases from V and 8 from J, leaving 4 bases between them. The CDR3 is 11 amino acids. Germline V gives CDR1 MNHEY, CDR2 SMNVEV (reference sequence). Here the CDR3 DNA reads TGTGCCAGCAGTTTACGCGATGAGCAGTTCTTG. As protein: CASSLRDEQFL.

The chain combines TRBV5-1 with TRBJ2-3; 8 nucleotides align to TRBD1. The germline V gene encodes CDR1 SGHRS and CDR2 YFSETQ. Unmatched junction bases numbered 5, after V lost 2 bases and J lost 3 bases. CDR3 length: 15 amino acids. CDR3 sequence: CASSFRQGRTDTQYF. DNA for the CDR3: TGCGCCAGCAGCTTCCGACAGGGGAGGACAGATACGCAGTATTTT.

Concerning this clonotype: A much larger clone lies a single base off, so this may be a read error. The chain carries TRBV12-3 or TRBV12-4 and TRBJ1-4, with unresolved D. This CDR3 has 13 residues. Between the trimmed V and J ends, which lost 6 bases and 4 bases, there was a span of 9 bases. The CDR3 sequence: CASRLDFNEKLFF. DNA for the CDR3: TGTGCCAGCAGGCTCGACTTTAATGAAAAACTGTTTTTT.

Written as DNA, the CDR3 is TGTGCCAGCAGCACCATGGGGCAGGGGTTGAAGTCGGAGCATCAGCCCCAGCATTTT. Protein: CASSTMGQGLKSEHQPQHF. This chain uses TRBV7-2 with TRBJ1-5, with a weak D call TRBD1 (6 bases). Between the trimmed V and J ends, which lost 5 bases and 5 bases, there was a span of 28 bases. The germline gives CDR1 SGHTA, CDR2 FQGNSA. The CDR3 consists of 19 residues.

This sequence joins TRBV6-6 and TRBJ1-2; 9 bases are a match to TRBD1. CDR1 and CDR2 (germline): MNHNY, SVGAGI (reference sequence). V lost 6 bases and J lost 4; bases outside the gene matches: 9. This CDR3 is built from 15 residues. This CDR3 reads CASRGPGQGGYGYTF. The DNA for the CDR3 is TGTGCCAGCAGGGGCCCGGGACAGGGCGGCTATGGCTACACCTTC.

This clonotype appeared a single time. The J gene is TRBJ1-1, the V gene TRBV20-1; TRBD1 matches 9 bases. The CDR3 runs to 15 residues. CDR1 DFQATT and CDR2 SNEGSKA come from the germline V gene (reference sequence). Trimming at V came to 6 bases and at J to 1 base, leaving 9 bases not matched to a gene. The CDR3 here is CSALGDRVGNTEAFF. The CDR3 coding sequence is TGCAGTGCGCTGGGGGACAGGGTGGGGAACACTGAAGCTTTCTTT.

This clonotype was seen a handful of times. V usage is TRBV20-1 and J usage is TRBJ1-4, with D perhaps TRBD1 (5 bases). This CDR3 region has 16 residues. Trimming removed 0 bases at V and 8 bases at J, with 19 bases between. CDR1 is DFQATT and CDR2 is SNEGSKA in the germline V gene (reference sequence). CDR3 nucleotides: TGCAGTGCTAGAGATGAGTACCGGGGGTCCGGGGAAAAACTGTTTTTT. It encodes CSARDEYRGSGEKLFF.

The V and J genes are TRBV27 and TRBJ2-5; perhaps TRBD2 as D (7 bases). With the DNA end fitting TRBJ2-7 better, the J assignment may be wrong. Germline CDR1 is MNHEY and CDR2 is SMNVEV (reference sequence). CDR3 length: 16 amino acids. DNA of the CDR3: TGTGCCAGCAGTGTCTCCGAGGGGGGGTACGGAGTCGAGCAGTACTTC. Translating it yields CASSVSEGGYGVEQYF.

The chain joins TRBV4-1 to TRBJ2-4; D not resolved. The end of the DNA is better explained by TRBJ2-7, so the J call may be wrong. CDR1 MGHRA and CDR2 YSYEKL come from the germline V gene. This CDR3 comprises 14 residues. The CDR3 bases are TGCGCCAGCAGCCACCCCGGCGGATGGTACGAGCAGTACTTC. Translation: CASSHPGGWYEQYF.

This clonotype has only a few counts. V usage is TRBV20-1 and J usage is TRBJ2-2; D ambiguous. Germline-derived CDR1 and CDR2 are DFQATT and SNEGSKA (reference sequence). The CDR3 runs 13 residues. V was pared by 1 base and J by 0 bases, with 3 bases between. CDR3: CSARAPNTGELFF. DNA of the CDR3: TGCAGTGCTAGAGCTCCGAACACCGGGGAGCTGTTTTTT.

The sample holds many counts of this clonotype. The rearrangement links TRBV4-1 to TRBJ1-2; a weak D match, TRBD1 (5 bases). The CDR3 contains 15 residues. V was trimmed by 4 bases and J by 0 bases, leaving 12 bases between them. Looked up from germline, CDR1 is MGHRA and CDR2 is YSYEKL. CDR3 coding DNA: TGCGCCAGCAGCCCCACGACAGAAACTAACTATGGCTACACCTTC. Translated, it gives CASSPTTETNYGYTF.

This clonotype was detected a few times. This rearrangement joins TRBV9 to TRBJ2-1; D is possibly TRBD1 (6 bases). The CDR3 runs to 15 residues. Looked up from germline, CDR1 is SGDLS and CDR2 is YYNGEE. Trimming took off 3 bases at V and 13 bases at J, with 23 bases between the two ends. The CDR3 coding sequence is TGTGCCAGCAGCGACTCAGGGGTTGCAATGGAGACCCAGTTCTTC. This codes for CASSDSGVAMETQFF.

Remarks on this clonotype: A read error is possible here, since a much larger clone lies one base away. The genes are TRBV9 and TRBJ2-1, with TRBD1 identical over 8 bases. CDR1 and CDR2 from the germline V gene are SGDLS and YYNGEE. The CDR3 covers 15 residues. V trimming: 5 bases; J trimming: 13 bases; junction bases outside the gene matches: 17. CDR3 amino acids: CASSGAGGFGETQFF. The CDR3 DNA reads as TGTGCCAGCAGTGGGGCAGGGGGCTTTGGAGAGACCCAGTTCTTC.

V and J are TRBV4-1 and TRBJ2-7; 9 bases map to TRBD2. V shed 0 bases, J shed 8 bases, and the junction held 5 bases outside the gene matches. The CDR3 totals 14 residues. Germline lookup yields CDR1 MGHRA and CDR2 YSYEKL. CDR3 sequence (DNA): TGCGCCAGCAGCCAAGACGCGGGAGGGCCCAAGCAGTACTTC. Protein: CASSQDAGGPKQYF.

This chain joins TRBV20-1 and TRBJ1-2; D may be TRBD1 (6 bases). The CDR3 has 11 amino acids. V lost 5 bases and J lost 5, with 9 bases in between. The germline V gene encodes CDR1 DFQATT and CDR2 SNEGSKA (reference sequence). The CDR3 nucleotides are TGCAGTGCTTCGGACAGATATGGCTACACCTTC. As protein: CSASDRYGYTF.